The T cell receptor (beta chain) under discussion was sequenced for a study of blood T cell repertoires in COVID-19. Study-level background: The United States, Italy and Spain supplied acute and convalescent COVID-19 samples.

In the authors' methods: Using reference gene primer amplification, nucleated cell counts were estimated. Data came from immunoSEQ multiplex PCR; TCRdb stores just in-frame clones and leaves some out. The D gene and trimming were derived from the DNA, and the V and J assignments and clone size from that table. In the table there are 65,000 to 90,000 clones, about 82% of which are singletons. The V end was cut by 6 bases, the J end by 3 bases, with 15 bases between. The CDR3 totals 14 residues. Germline loops: CDR1 MNHEY, CDR2 SMNVEV (reference sequence). The sequence was obtained from a man aged 50-59 years with active COVID-19. This sequence joins TRBV27 and TRBJ2-7, with D perhaps TRBD1 (5 bases). What was sequenced was peripheral blood. For the CDR3, the DNA is TGTGCCAGCAGCCTTTACGGACAAAACTACGAGCAGTACTTC. Protein: CASSLYGQNYEQYF.